Listed below are T cell receptor beta chains from one sample, sequenced in a study of shared clonotypes between healthy human individuals. The assay was immunoSEQ multiplex PCR, and TCRdb's table has in-frame clones only and misses some. The repertoire consists of about 820,000 clones, with approximately 92% occurring once and the leading ten covering 24%. The sequencing sample was made of naive CD8+ T cells sorted from blood. These receptor sequences come from a young man in good health. CDR3s include the opening cysteine and the closing phenylalanine or tryptophan. Fields, in order: V gene, J gene, D gene, CDR3 DNA, CDR3 protein. D genes are given only for firm matches.

TRBV14,TRBJ1-4,NA,TGTGCCAGCAGTACTTTGACAGCCACTTTTGCAACTAATGAAAAACTGTTTTTT,CASSTLTATFATNEKLFF
TRBV27,TRBJ2-7,NA,TGTGCCAGCGGAAGGTCCCATCATGAAGAGCAGTACTTC,CASGRSHHEEQYF
TRBV19,TRBJ2-6,NA,TGTGCCAGTAGCTATTCCCTTGGGGCCAACGTCCTGACTTTC,CASSYSLGANVLTF
TRBV27,TRBJ1-4,NA,TGTGCCAGCAGTTTCAAGGGTGCCGCGTCCGCTGAAAAACTGTTTTTT,CASSFKGAASAEKLFF
TRBV15,TRBJ2-7,NA,TGTGCCACCAGCAGAGTTGGCAGACCCGTCGAGCAGTACTTC,CATSRVGRPVEQYF
TRBV9,TRBJ2-2,NA,TGTGCCAGCAGTGCCACCGGGGGCCCCGGGGAGCTGTTTTTT,CASSATGGPGELFF
TRBV7-3,TRBJ2-3,TRBD2,TGTGCCAGCAGCCTGGGACTAGCGGGAACCACAGATACGCAGTATTTT,CASSLGLAGTTDTQYF
TRBV6-6,TRBJ2-1,TRBD1,TGTGCCAGCAGAACTTCGACAGGGTACAATGAGCAGTTCTTC,CASRTSTGYNEQFF
TRBV23-1,TRBJ2-7,NA,TGCGCCAGCAGTCAATTGCCTGGAGATAGCTCCTACGAGCAGTACTTC,CASSQLPGDSSYEQYF
TRBV18,TRBJ1-2,TRBD1,TGTGCCAGCTCTCGCCGGGACAGGGTACGTAGGGTCTATGGCTACACCTTC,CASSRRDRVRRVYGYTF
TRBV18,TRBJ2-3,TRBD2,TGTGCCGGGGGGGGCACAGATACGCAGTATTTT,CAGGGTDTQYF
TRBV29-1,TRBJ2-1,NA,TGCAGCGTTACCTCGGCTCAGAGCAGGTACAATGAGCAGTTCTTC,CSVTSAQSRYNEQFF
TRBV4-3,TRBJ1-2,NA,TGCGCCAGCAGCCAAGATCTGGGGGTGGGCTATGGCTACACCTTC,CASSQDLGVGYGYTF
TRBV7-2,TRBJ2-1,TRBD2,TGTGCCAGCAGTTTAGAGACTAGCGGTTACTCCTACAATGAGCAGTTCTTC,CASSLETSGYSYNEQFF
TRBV28,TRBJ2-7,TRBD2,TGTGCCAGCAGTCCAGGGACTAGCGGGAGAGTTTCGGGCTACGAGCAGTACTTC,CASSPGTSGRVSGYEQYF
TRBV7-9,TRBJ2-7,TRBD2,TGTGCCAGCAGCTTAGCGAGTTCGCTAGCGGGTGCCTACGAGCAGTACTTC,CASSLASSLAGAYEQYF